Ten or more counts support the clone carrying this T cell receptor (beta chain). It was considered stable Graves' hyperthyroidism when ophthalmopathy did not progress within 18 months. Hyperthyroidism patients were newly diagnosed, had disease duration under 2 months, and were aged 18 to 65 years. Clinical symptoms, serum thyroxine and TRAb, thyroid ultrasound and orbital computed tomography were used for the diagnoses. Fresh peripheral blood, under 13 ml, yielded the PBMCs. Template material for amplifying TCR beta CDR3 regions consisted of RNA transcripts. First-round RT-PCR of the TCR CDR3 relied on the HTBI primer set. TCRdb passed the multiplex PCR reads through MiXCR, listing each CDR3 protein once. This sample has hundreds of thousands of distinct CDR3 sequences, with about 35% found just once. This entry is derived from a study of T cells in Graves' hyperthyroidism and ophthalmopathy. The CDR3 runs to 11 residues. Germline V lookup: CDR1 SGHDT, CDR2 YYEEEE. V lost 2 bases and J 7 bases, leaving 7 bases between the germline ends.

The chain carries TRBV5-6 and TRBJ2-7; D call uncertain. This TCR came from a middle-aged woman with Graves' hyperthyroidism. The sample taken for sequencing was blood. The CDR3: CASSFEEEQYF. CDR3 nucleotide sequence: TGTGCCAGCAGCTTCGAGGAGGAGCAGTACTTC. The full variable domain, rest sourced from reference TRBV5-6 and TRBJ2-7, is DAGVTQSPTHLIKTRGQQVTLRCSPKSGHDTVSWYQQALGQGPQFIFQYYEEEERQRGNFPDRFSGHQFPNYSSELNVNALLLGDSALYLCASSFEEEQYFGPGTRLTVT.